This T cell receptor (beta chain) stems from a study of Graves' ophthalmopathy and Graves' hyperthyroidism. RNA served as the template for amplifying TCR beta CDR3 regions. Second-round multiplex PCR came after a first-round RT-PCR that employed HTBI primers. One entry per CDR3 protein results from TCRdb running MiXCR on the multiplex PCR reads. The sample includes hundreds of thousands of distinct CDR3 sequences, roughly 21% of them seen just once. The CDR3 contains 17 residues. The ends were cut back, 0 bases at V and 0 bases at J, with 9 bases in the middle. Germline CDR1 reads LGHNA; CDR2 reads YNFKEQ.

This rearrangement joins TRBV4-2 to TRBJ1-6, with D perhaps TRBD1 (5 bases). Input material: peripheral blood. This clonotype originated in a woman aged 18-29 years with stable Graves' hyperthyroidism. CDR3 DNA: TGTGCCAGCAGCCAAGATAACACAGGCTCCTATAATTCACCCCTCCACTTT. Residues: CASSQDNTGSYNSPLHF.